A single sample gave rise to the 9 T cell receptor beta chains below, sequenced in a study of technical replicates of blood from a handful of donors. Assay used: immunoSEQ multiplex PCR; TCRdb lists only in-frame clones, some missing. The table records approximately 85,000 clones, nearly 95% of them present only once. Sequences were obtained from T cells isolated from PBMCs. The source is a human donor in good health.

The chain links TRBV11-2 to TRBJ1-2, with 7 bases that match TRBD1. This CDR3 region has 16 residues. Trimming removed 2 bases from V and 6 bases from J; junction bases left unmatched: 12. Germline CDR1 and CDR2: SGHAT and FQNNGV. The chain's CDR3 is CASSLFRGGMIDGYTF. In DNA form, the CDR3 reads TGTGCCAGCAGCTTATTCCGAGGGGGCATGATCGATGGCTACACCTTC.

In this sample, this clone turned up a few times. CDR3 DNA: TGTGCCTGGAAATCCGAGATGAACACTGAAGCTTTCTTT. Protein product: CAWKSEMNTEAFF. This rearrangement joins TRBV30 to TRBJ1-1; D unclear. This CDR3 region has 13 residues. Trimming took 4 bases from V and 0 from J, leaving 9 bases between them. CDR1 and CDR2 from the germline V gene are GTSNPN and SVGIG (reference sequence). Combining the CDR3 with reference TRBV30 and TRBJ1-1 gives the whole variable domain SQTIHQWPATLVQPVGSPLSLECTVEGTSNPNLYWYRQAAGRGLQLLFYSVGIGQISSEVPQNLSASRPQDRQFILSSKKLLLSDSGFYLCAWKSEMNTEAFFGQGTRLTVV.

This clone has just one count. Sequence at one end of the junction differs from germline and may be a read error. The J gene is TRBJ2-1, the V gene TRBV27, with 12 bases that match TRBD2. The CDR3 contains 18 residues. Germline V gives CDR1 MNHEY, CDR2 SMNVEV (reference sequence). CDR3 DNA: TGTGTCAGCAGTCCGACTAGCGGGAGCCTGATTTTGAGCAATGAGCAGTTCTTC. It specifies CVSSPTSGSLILSNEQFF.

The rearrangement links TRBV30 to TRBJ2-5; 9 nucleotides match TRBD1. The DNA matches TRBJ2-7 better at its end, which makes the J call doubtful. The CDR3 sequence is 14 residues long. Per germline, CDR1 GTSNPN and CDR2 SVGIG (reference sequence). In nucleotides, the CDR3 is TGTGCCTGGGGGGGACAGGGAAGAGTCCTCGAGCAGTACTTC. Residues: CAWGGQGRVLEQYF.

This sequence joins TRBV18 and TRBJ2-7; D may be TRBD1 (5 bases). The CDR3 covers 13 residues. Looked up from germline, CDR1 is KGHSH and CDR2 is LQKENI. Deletions cut 4 bases from V and 5 bases from J, with 12 bases between. This chain's CDR3 is CASSLGQNDEQYF. The CDR3 DNA reads as TGTGCCAGCTCACTCGGACAAAACGACGAGCAGTACTTC.

The chain links TRBV5-1 to TRBJ2-5, with TRBD2 as a possible D gene (7 bases). Germline V gene sequence: CDR1 SGHRS, CDR2 YFSETQ. V lost 1 base, J lost 5 bases, and 15 bases lay in between. The CDR3 spans 15 residues. The CDR3 sequence is CASSLWGGPEETQYF. The CDR3 DNA sequence: TGCGCCAGCAGCTTGTGGGGGGGGCCAGAGGAGACCCAGTACTTC. The full variable domain, in which reference TRBV5-1 and TRBJ2-5 provide the parts outside the CDR3, is KAGVTQTPRYLIKTRGQQVTLSCSPISGHRSVSWYQQTPGQGLQFLFEYFSETQRNKGNFPGRFSGRQFSNSRSEMNVSTLELGDSALYLCASSLWGGPEETQYFGPGTRLLVL.

This clone has more than one count but fewer than ten. The chain employs TRBV19 and TRBJ1-1; no firm D call. V was shortened by 6 bases and J by 1 base, with 15 bases between the two germline ends. CDR1 is LNHDA and CDR2 is SQIVND in the germline V gene (reference sequence). The CDR3 covers 15 residues. Written as DNA, the CDR3 is TGTGCCAGTAGCGTATCCTCAGGAGGGAACACTGAAGCTTTCTTT. This translates into CASSVSSGGNTEAFF. The whole variable domain, filled in from reference TRBV19 and TRBJ1-1, reads DGGITQSPKYLFRKEGQNVTLSCEQNLNHDAMYWYRQDPGQGLRLIYYSQIVNDFQKGDIAEGYSVSREKKESFPLTVTSAQKNPTAFYLCASSVSSGGNTEAFFGQGTRLTVV.

The chain carries TRBV10-2 and TRBJ2-6; D remains unclear. Germline V gives CDR1 WSHSY, CDR2 SAAADI. This CDR3 is built from 12 residues. The CDR3 DNA reads as TGCGGAGCAGGATCTGGGGCCAACGTCCTGACTTTC. This translates into CGAGSGANVLTF.

The chain couples TRBV29-1 to TRBJ2-2; TRBD1 is a possible D gene (5 bases). This CDR3 has 14 residues. Per the germline V gene, CDR1 is SQVTM and CDR2 is ANQGSEA. V was shortened by 7 bases and J by 6 bases, with 18 bases between the two germline ends. CDR3 residues: CSGRMTAFAGELFF. For the CDR3, the DNA is TGCAGCGGCAGGATGACAGCTTTTGCCGGGGAGCTGTTTTTT.